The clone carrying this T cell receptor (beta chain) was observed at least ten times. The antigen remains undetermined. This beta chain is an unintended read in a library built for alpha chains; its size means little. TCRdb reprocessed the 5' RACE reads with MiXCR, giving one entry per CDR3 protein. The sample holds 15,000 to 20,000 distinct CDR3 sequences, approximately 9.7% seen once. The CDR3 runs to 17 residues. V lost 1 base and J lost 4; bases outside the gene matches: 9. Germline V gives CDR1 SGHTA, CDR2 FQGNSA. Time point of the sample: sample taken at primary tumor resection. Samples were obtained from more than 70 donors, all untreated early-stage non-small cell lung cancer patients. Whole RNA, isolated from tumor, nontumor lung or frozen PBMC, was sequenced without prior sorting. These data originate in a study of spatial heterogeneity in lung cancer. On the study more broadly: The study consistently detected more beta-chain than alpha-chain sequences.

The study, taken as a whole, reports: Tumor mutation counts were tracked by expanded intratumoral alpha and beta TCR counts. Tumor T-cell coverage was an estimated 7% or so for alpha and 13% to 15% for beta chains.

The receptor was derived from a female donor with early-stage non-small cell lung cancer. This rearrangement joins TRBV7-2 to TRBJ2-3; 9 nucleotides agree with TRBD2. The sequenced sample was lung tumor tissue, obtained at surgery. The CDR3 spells CASSLERLAGPADTQYF. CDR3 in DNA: TGTGCCAGCAGCTTAGAGCGGCTAGCGGGGCCGGCAGATACGCAGTATTTT.